This T cell receptor (beta chain) stems from a study of somatic mutations in cytotoxic T cells in rheumatoid arthritis. Study background: The flow sorting of some V beta antibody-stained T-cell populations reached nearly 100% purity, and the sorted populations included V beta1+ cells sequenced for TCRB.

Study findings and constraints: CD8+ clonality increased with age in rheumatoid arthritis patients but not in healthy controls. A largest CD8+ clone above 20% of CD8+ cells occurred in about an eighth of the 65 patients.

Method: immunoSEQ multiplex PCR; TCRdb's copy keeps in-frame clones and lacks some. The data show 15,000 to 20,000 clones, about 80% seen once. To note about this clone: Its antigen is unidentified.

The V end lost 4 bases, the J end lost 1 base, and 15 bases lay between the germline ends. Germline CDR1 is MDHEN and CDR2 is SYDVKM. The CDR3 has 16 residues. The clonotype comes from an adult with rheumatoid arthritis. Sequences were obtained from CD8+ T cells sorted from blood. This rearrangement joins TRBV28 to TRBJ2-3; D not resolved. As DNA, the CDR3 is TGTGCCAGCAGTTCCACAAAAAGCCGACGCACAGATACGCAGTATTTT. Translated, it gives CASSSTKSRRTDTQYF.